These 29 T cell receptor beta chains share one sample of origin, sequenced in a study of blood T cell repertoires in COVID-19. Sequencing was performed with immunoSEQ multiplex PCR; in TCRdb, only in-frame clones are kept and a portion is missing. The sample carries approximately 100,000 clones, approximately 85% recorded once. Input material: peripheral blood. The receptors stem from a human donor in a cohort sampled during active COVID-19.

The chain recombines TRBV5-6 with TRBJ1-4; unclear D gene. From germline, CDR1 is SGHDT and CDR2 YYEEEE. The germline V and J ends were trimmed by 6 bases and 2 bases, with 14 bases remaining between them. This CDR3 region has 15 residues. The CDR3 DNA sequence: TGTGCCAGCAACTTAGGCGGGGTGACTAATGAAAAACTGTTTTTT. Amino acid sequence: CASNLGGVTNEKLFF.

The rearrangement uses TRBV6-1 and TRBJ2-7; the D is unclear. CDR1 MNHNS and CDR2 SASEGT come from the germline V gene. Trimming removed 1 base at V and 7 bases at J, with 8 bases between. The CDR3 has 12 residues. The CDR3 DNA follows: TGTGCCAGCAGTGAAGGGGCAGTTGAGCAGTACTTC. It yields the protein CASSEGAVEQYF.

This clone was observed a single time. CDR3 nucleotide sequence: TGTGCCAGCAGCGGATATGACAGGGGTTCACCCCTCCACTTT. It is translated as CASSGYDRGSPLHF. This chain joins TRBV9 and TRBJ1-6; 8 bases agree with TRBD1. The germline V gene has CDR1 SGDLS and CDR2 YYNGEE. Trimming cost V 3 bases and J 9 bases; bases outside gene matches: 5. The CDR3 covers 14 residues.

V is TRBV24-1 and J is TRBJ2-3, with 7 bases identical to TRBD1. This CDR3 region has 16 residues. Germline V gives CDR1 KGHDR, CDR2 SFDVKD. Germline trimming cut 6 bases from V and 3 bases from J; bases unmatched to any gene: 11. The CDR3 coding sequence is TGTGCCACCAGTTTTGACAGGGTCGTGGGTACAGATACGCAGTATTTT. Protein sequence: CATSFDRVVGTDTQYF.

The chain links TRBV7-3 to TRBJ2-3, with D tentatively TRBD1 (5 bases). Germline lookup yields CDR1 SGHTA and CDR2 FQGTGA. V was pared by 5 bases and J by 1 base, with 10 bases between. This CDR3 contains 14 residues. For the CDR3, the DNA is TGTGCCAGCAGCCCATCGACAGGCACAGATACGCAGTATTTT. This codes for CASSPSTGTDTQYF.

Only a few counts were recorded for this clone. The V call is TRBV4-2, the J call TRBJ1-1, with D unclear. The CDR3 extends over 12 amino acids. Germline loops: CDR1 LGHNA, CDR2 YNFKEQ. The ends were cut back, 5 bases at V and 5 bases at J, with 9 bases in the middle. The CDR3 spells CASSDFGTEAFF. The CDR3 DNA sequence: TGTGCCAGCAGCGACTTTGGGACTGAAGCTTTCTTT.

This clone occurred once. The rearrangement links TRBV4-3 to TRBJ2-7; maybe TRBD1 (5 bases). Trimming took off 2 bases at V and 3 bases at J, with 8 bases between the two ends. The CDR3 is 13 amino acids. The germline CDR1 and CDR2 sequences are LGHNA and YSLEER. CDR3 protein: CASSQSGNYEQYF. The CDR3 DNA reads TGCGCCAGCAGCCAATCAGGGAACTACGAGCAGTACTTC.

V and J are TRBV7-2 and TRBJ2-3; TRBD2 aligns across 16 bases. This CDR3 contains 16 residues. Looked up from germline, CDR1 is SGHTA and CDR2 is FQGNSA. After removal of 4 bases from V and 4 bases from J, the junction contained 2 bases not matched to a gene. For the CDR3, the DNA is TGTGCCAGCAGCTGGGGACTAGCGGGGGGGTCAGATACGCAGTATTTT. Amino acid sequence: CASSWGLAGGSDTQYF. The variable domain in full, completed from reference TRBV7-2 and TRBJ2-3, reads GAGVSQSPSNKVTEKGKDVELRCDPISGHTALYWYRQSLGQGLEFLIYFQGNSAPDKSGLPSDRFSAERTGGSVSTLTIQRTQQEDSAVYLCASSWGLAGGSDTQYFGPGTRLTVL.

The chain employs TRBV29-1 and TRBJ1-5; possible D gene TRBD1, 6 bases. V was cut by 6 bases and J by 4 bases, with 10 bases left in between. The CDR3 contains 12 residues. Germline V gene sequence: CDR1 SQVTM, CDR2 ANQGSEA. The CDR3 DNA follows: TGCAGCGTGCAAGGGGGAAATCAGCCCCAGCATTTT. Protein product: CSVQGGNQPQHF.

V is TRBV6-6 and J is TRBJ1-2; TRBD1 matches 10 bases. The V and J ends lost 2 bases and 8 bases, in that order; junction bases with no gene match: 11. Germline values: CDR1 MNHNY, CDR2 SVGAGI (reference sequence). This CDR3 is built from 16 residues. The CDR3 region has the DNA TGTGCCAGCAGTTACCCTCGGACAGGGGGAGTAGGGGGCTACACCTTC. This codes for CASSYPRTGGVGGYTF.

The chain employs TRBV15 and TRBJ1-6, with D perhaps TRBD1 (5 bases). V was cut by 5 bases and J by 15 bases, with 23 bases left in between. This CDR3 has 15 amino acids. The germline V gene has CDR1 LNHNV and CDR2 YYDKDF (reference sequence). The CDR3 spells CATSGRLGSDSILHF. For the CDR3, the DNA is TGTGCCACCAGCGGCCGATTGGGATCAGACAGCATCCTCCACTTT.

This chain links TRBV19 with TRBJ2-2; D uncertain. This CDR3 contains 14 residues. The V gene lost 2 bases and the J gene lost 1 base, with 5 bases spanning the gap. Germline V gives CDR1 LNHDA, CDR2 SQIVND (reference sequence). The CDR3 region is CASSIRLNTGELFF. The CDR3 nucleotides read TGTGCCAGTAGTATACGGTTGAACACCGGGGAGCTGTTTTTT.

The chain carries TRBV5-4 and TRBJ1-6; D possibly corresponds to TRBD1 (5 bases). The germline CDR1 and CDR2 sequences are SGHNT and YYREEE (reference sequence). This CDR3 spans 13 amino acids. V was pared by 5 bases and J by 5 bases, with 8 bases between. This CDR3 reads CASRTVDNSPLHF. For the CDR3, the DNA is TGTGCCAGCAGGACAGTTGATAATTCACCCCTCCACTTT. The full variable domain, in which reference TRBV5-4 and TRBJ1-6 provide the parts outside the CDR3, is ETGVTQSPTHLIKTRGQQVTLRCSSQSGHNTVSWYQQALGQGPQFIFQYYREEENGRGNFPPRFSGLQFPNYSSELNVNALELDDSALYLCASRTVDNSPLHFGNGTRLTVT.

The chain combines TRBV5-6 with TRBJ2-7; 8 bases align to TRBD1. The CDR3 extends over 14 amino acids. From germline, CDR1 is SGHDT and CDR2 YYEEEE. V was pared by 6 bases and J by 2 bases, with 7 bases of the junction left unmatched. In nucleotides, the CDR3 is TGTGCCAGCACTTTGGGCAGGGGGCCCTACGAGCAGTACTTC. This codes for CASTLGRGPYEQYF.

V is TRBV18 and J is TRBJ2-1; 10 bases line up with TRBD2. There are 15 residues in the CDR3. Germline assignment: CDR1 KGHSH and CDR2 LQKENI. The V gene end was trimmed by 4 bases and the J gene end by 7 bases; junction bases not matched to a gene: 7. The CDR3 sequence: CASSRLSGRGNEQFF. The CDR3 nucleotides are TGTGCCAGCTCACGTCTGAGCGGGAGGGGAAATGAGCAGTTCTTC.

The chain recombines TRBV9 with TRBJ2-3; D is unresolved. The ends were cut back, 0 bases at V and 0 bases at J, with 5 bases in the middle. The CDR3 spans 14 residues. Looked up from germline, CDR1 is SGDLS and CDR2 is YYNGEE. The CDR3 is CASSVGASTDTQYF. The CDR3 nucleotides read TGTGCCAGCAGCGTAGGAGCTAGCACAGATACGCAGTATTTT.

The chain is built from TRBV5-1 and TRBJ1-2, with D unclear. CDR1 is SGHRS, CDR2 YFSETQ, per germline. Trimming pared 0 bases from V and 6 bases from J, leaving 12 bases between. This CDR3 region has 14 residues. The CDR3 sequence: CASSLGAGNDGYTF. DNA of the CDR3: TGCGCCAGCAGCTTGGGGGCAGGCAATGATGGCTACACCTTC.

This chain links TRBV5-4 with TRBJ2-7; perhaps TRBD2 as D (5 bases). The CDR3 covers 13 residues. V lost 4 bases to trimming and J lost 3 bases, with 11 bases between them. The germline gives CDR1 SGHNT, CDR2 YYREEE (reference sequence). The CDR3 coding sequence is TGTGCCAGCAGCCGGGGAACGGGCTACGAGCAGTACTTC. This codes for CASSRGTGYEQYF.

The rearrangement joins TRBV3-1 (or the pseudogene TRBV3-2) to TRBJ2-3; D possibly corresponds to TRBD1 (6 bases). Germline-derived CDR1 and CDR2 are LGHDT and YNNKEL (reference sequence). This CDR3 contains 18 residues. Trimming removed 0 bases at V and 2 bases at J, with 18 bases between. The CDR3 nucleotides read TGTGCCAGCAGCCAAGATCAGGGGCGGGCAAACCTCACAGATACGCAGTATTTT. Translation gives CASSQDQGRANLTDTQYF.

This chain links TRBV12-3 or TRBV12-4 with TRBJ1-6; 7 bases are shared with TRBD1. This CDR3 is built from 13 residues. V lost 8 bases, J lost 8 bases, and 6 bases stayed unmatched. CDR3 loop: CASVKGADSPLHF. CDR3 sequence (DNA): TGTGCCAGCGTAAAGGGGGCGGATTCACCCCTCCACTTT.

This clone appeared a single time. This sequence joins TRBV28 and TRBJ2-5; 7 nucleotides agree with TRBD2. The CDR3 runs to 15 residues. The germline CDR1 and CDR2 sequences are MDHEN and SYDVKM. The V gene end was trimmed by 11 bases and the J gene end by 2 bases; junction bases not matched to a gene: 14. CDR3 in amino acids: CARGSPSGTQETQYF. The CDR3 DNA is TGTGCCCGGGGATCGCCTAGCGGAACTCAAGAGACCCAGTACTTC.

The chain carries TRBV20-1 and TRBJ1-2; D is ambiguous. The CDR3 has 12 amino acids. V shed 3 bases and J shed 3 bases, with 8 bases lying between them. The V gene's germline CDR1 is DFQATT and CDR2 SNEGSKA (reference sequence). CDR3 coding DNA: TGCAGTGCTAGTCTCTCCCACTATGGCTACACCTTC. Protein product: CSASLSHYGYTF.

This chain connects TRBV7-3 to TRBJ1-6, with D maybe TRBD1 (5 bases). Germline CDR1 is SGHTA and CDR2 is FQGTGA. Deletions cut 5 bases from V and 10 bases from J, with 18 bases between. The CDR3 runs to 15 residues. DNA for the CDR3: TGTGCCAGCAGCCCAAGGGCAGGGCAAGGGTCACCCCTCCACTTT. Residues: CASSPRAGQGSPLHF. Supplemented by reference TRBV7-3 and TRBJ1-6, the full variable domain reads GAGVSQTPSNKVTEKGKYVELRCDPISGHTALYWYRQSLGQGPEFLIYFQGTGAADDSGLPNDRFFAVRPEGSVSTLKIQRTERGDSAVYLCASSPRAGQGSPLHFGNGTRLTVT.

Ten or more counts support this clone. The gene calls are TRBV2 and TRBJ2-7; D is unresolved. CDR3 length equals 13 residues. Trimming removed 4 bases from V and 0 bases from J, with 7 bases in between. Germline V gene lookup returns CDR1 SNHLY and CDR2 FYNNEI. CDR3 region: CASSVQFSYEQYF. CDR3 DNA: TGTGCCAGCAGTGTCCAGTTCTCCTACGAGCAGTACTTC.

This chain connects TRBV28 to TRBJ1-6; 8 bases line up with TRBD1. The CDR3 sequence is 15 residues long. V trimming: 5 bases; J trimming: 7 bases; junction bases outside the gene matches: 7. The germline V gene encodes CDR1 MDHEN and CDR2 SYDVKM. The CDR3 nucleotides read TGTGCCAGCAGTCTCCTGACAGGGGCGAATTCACCCCTCCACTTT. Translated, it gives CASSLLTGANSPLHF.

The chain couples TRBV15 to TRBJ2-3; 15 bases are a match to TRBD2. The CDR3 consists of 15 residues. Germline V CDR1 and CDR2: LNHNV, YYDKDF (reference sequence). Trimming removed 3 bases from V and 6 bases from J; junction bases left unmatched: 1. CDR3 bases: TGTGCCACCAGCAGTGGGACTAGCGGGAGGGATACGCAGTATTTT. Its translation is CATSSGTSGRDTQYF.

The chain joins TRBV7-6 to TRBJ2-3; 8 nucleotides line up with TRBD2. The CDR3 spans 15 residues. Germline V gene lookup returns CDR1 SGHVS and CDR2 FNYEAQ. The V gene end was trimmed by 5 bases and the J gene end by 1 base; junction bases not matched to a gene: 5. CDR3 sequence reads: CASSGSGAGTDTQYF. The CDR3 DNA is TGTGCCAGCAGCGGTAGCGGGGCTGGCACAGATACGCAGTATTTT.

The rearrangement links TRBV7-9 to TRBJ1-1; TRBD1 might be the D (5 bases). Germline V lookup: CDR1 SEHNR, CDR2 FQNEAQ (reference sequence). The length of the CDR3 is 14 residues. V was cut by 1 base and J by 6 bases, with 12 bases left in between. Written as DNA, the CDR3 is TGTGCCAGCAGCTTAGGCGGGGGGTTCGCTGAAGCTTTCTTT. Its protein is CASSLGGGFAEAFF. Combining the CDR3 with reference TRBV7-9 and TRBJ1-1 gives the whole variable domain DTGVSQNPRHKITKRGQNVTFRCDPISEHNRLYWYRQTLGQGPEFLTYFQNEAQLEKSRLLSDRFSAERPKGSFSTLEIQRTEQGDSAMYLCASSLGGGFAEAFFGQGTRLTVV.

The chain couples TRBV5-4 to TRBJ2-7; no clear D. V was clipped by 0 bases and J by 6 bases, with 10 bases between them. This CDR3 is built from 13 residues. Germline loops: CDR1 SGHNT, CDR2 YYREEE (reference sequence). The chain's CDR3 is CASSLVEAGEQYF. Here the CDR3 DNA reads TGTGCCAGCAGCTTGGTAGAGGCCGGCGAGCAGTACTTC.